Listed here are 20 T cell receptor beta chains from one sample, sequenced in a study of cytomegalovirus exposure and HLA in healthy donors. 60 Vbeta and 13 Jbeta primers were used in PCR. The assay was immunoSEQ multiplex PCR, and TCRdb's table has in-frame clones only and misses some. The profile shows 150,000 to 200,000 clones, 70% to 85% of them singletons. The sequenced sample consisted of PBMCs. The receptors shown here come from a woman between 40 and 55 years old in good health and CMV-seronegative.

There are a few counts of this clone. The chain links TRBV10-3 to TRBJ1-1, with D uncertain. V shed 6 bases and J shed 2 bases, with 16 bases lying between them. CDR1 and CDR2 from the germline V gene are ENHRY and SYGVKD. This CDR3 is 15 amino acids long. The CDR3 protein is CAISPGVGVNTEAFF. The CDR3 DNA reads TGTGCCATCAGCCCCGGGGTAGGAGTAAACACTGAAGCTTTCTTT.

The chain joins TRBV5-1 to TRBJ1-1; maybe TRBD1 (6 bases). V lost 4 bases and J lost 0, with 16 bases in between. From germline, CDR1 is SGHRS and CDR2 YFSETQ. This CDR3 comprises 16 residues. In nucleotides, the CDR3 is TGCGCCAGCAGCGCGGGCAGGGGACCCTTGAACACTGAAGCTTTCTTT. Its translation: CASSAGRGPLNTEAFF.

In DNA form, the CDR3 reads TGCGCCAGCAGCTTGGGGGCCGGAGGGGCTAATGAAAAACTGTTTTTT. Amino acids: CASSLGAGGANEKLFF. The rearrangement links TRBV5-1 to TRBJ1-4; D is perhaps TRBD1 (5 bases). Germline loops: CDR1 SGHRS, CDR2 YFSETQ. The CDR3 has 16 amino acids. V was clipped by 0 bases and J by 3 bases, with 12 bases between them.

The CDR3: CASSPRVTGWGDTQYF. The CDR3 nucleotides are TGTGCCAGCTCACCGCGGGTGACAGGGTGGGGAGATACGCAGTATTTT. The rearrangement links TRBV18 to TRBJ2-3; 7 positions agree with TRBD1. In germline, CDR1 is KGHSH, CDR2 LQKENI. Losses at the gene ends were 3 bases for V and 5 bases for J; bases not matched to a gene: 11. This CDR3 has 16 residues.

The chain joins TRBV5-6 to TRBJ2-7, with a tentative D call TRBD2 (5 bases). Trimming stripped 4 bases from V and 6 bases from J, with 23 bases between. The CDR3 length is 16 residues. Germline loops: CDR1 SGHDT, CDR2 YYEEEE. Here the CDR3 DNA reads TGTGCCAGCAGCCCATCCCCCAGCGGTCTTTTGGGCGAGCAGTACTTC. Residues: CASSPSPSGLLGEQYF. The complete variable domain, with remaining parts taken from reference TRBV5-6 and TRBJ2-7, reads DAGVTQSPTHLIKTRGQQVTLRCSPKSGHDTVSWYQQALGQGPQFIFQYYEEEERQRGNFPDRFSGHQFPNYSSELNVNALLLGDSALYLCASSPSPSGLLGEQYFGPGTRLTVT.

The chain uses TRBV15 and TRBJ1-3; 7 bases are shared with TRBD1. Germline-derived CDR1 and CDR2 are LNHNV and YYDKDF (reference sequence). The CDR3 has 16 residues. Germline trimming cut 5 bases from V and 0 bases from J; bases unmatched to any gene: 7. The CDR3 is CATSDRQGSSGNTIYF. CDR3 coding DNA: TGTGCCACCAGCGATCGACAGGGTAGCTCTGGAAACACCATATATTTT.

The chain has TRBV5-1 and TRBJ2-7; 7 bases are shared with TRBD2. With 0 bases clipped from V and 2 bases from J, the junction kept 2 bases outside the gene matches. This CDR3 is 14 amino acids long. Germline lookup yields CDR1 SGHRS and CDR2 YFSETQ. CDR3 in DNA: TGCGCCAGCAGCTTGGCCGCGGGGGCCTACGAGCAGTACTTC. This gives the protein CASSLAAGAYEQYF.

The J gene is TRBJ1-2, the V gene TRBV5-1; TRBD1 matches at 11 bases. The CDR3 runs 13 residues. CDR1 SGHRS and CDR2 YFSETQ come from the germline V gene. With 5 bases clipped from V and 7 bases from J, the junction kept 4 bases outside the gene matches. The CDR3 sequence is CASSWTGGSGYTF. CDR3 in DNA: TGCGCCAGCAGTTGGACAGGGGGCTCTGGCTACACCTTC.

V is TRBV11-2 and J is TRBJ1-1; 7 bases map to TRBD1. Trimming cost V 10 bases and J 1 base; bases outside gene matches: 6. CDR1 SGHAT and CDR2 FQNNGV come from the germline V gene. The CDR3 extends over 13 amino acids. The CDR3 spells CATAGQANTEAFF. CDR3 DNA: TGTGCCACCGCCGGACAGGCGAACACTGAAGCTTTCTTT.

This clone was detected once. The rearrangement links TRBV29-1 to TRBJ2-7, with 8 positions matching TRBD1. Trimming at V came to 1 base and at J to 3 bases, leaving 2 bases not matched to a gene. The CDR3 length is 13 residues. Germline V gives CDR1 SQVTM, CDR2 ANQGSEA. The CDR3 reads CSVEAGTGYEQYF. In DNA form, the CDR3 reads TGCAGCGTTGAAGCAGGGACAGGCTACGAGCAGTACTTC.

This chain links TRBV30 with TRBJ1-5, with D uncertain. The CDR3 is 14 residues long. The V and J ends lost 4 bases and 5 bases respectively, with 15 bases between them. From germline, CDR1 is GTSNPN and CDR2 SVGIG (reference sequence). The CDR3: CAWMRWASHQPQHF. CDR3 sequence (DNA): TGTGCCTGGATGCGCTGGGCATCCCATCAGCCCCAGCATTTT.

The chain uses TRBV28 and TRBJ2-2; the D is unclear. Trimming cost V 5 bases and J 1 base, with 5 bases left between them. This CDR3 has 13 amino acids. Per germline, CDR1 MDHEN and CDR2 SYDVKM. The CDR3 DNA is TGTGCCAGCAGTCCAGGGAACACCGGGGAGCTGTTTTTT. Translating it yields CASSPGNTGELFF.

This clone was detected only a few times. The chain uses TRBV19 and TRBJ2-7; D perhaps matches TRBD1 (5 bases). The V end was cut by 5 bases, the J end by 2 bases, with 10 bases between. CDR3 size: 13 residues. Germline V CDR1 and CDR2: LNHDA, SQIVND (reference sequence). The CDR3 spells CASSARATYEQYF. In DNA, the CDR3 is TGTGCCAGTAGTGCCAGGGCCACCTACGAGCAGTACTTC.

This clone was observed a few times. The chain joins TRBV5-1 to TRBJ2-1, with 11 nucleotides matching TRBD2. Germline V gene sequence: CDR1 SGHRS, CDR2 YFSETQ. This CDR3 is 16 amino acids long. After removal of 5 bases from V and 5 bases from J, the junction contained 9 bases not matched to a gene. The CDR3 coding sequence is TGCGCCAGCAGTTACCGCGTAGCGGGGGGGAACAATGAGCAGTTCTTC. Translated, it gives CASSYRVAGGNNEQFF.

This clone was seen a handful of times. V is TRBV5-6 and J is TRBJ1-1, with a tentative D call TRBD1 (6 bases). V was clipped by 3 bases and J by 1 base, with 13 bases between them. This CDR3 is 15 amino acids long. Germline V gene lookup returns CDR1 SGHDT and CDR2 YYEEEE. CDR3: CASSWGTTSNTEAFF. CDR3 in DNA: TGTGCCAGCAGCTGGGGGACAACCTCGAACACTGAAGCTTTCTTT.

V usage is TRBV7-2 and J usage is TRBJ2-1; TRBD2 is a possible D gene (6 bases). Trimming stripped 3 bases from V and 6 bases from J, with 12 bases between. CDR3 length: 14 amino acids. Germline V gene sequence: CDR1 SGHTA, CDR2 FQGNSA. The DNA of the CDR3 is TGTGCCAGCAGCTTGAGCCACGGGAGCAATGAGCAGTTCTTC. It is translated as CASSLSHGSNEQFF.

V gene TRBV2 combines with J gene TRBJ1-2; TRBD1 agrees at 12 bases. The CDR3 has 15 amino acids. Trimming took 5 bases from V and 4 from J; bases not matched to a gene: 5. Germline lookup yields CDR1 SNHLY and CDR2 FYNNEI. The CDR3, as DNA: TGTGCCAGCAGTTCCGGGACAGGGGGCGGCTATGGCTACACCTTC. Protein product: CASSSGTGGGYGYTF.

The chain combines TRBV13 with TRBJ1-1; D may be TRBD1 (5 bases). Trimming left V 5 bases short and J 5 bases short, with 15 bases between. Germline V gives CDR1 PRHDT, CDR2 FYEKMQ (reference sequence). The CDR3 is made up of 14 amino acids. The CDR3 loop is CASSRGGVWTEAFF. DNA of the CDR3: TGTGCCAGCAGCCGGGGGGGGGTATGGACTGAAGCTTTCTTT.

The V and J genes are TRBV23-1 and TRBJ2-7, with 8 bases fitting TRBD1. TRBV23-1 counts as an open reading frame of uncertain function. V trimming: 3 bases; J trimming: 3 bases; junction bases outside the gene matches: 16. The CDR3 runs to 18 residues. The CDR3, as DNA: TGCGCCAGCAGTCATCGAAACAGGGGGATTCGAATTGTCTACGAGCAGTACTTC. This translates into CASSHRNRGIRIVYEQYF.

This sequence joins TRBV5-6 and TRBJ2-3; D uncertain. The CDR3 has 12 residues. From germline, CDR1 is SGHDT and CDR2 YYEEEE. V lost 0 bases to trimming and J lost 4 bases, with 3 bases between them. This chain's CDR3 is CASSLAADTQYF. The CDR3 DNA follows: TGTGCCAGCAGCTTGGCAGCAGATACGCAGTATTTT. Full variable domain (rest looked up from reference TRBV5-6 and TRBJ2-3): DAGVTQSPTHLIKTRGQQVTLRCSPKSGHDTVSWYQQALGQGPQFIFQYYEEEERQRGNFPDRFSGHQFPNYSSELNVNALLLGDSALYLCASSLAADTQYFGPGTRLTVL.